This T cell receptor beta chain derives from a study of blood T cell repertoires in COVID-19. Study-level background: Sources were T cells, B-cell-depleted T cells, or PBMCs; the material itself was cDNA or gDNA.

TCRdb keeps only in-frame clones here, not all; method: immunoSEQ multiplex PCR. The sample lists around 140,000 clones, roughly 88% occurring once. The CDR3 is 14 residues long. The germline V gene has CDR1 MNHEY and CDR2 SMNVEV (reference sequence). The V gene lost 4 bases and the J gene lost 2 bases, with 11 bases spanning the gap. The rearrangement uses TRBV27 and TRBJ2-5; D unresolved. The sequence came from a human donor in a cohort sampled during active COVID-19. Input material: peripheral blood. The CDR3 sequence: CASSSLESQETQYF. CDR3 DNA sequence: TGTGCCAGCAGTTCCCTCGAGTCTCAAGAGACCCAGTACTTC.